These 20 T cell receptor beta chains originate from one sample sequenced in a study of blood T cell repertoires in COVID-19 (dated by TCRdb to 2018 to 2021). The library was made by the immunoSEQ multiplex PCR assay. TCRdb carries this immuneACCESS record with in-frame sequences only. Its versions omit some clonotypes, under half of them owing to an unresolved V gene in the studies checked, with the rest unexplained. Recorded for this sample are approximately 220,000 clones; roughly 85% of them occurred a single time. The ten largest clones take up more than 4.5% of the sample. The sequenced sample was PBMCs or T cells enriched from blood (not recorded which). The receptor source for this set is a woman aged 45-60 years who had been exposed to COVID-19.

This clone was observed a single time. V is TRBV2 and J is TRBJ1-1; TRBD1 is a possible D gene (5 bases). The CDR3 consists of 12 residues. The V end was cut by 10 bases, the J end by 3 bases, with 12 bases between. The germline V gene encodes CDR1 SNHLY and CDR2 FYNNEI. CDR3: CAITQQDTEAFF. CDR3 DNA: TGTGCCATAACTCAACAGGACACTGAAGCTTTCTTT. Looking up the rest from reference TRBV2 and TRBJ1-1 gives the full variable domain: EPEVTQTPSHQVTQMGQEVILRCVPISNHLYFYWYRQILGQKVEFLVSFYNNEISEKSEIFDDQFSVERPDGSNFTLKIRSTKLEDSAMYFCAITQQDTEAFFGQGTRLTVV.

For the CDR3, the DNA is TGTGCCGGAGCAAGCTCTGGAAACACCATATATTTT. This sequence encodes CAGASSGNTIYF. This chain connects TRBV28 to TRBJ1-3; no clear D. The CDR3 has 12 residues. The germline CDR1 and CDR2 sequences are MDHEN and SYDVKM. Trimming left V 11 bases short and J 0 bases short, with 8 bases between. Supplemented by reference TRBV28 and TRBJ1-3, the full variable domain reads DVKVTQSSRYLVKRTGEKVFLECVQDMDHENMFWYRQDPGLGLRLIYFSYDVKMKEKGDIPEGYSVSREKKERFSLILESASTNQTSMYLCAGASSGNTIYFGEGSWLTVV.

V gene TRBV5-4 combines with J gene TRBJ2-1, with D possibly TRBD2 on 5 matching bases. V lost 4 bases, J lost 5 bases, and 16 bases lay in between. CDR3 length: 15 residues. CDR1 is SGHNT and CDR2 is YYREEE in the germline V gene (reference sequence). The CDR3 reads CASSAYVTTNNEQFF. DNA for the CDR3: TGTGCCAGCAGCGCCTACGTGACTACAAACAATGAGCAGTTCTTC.

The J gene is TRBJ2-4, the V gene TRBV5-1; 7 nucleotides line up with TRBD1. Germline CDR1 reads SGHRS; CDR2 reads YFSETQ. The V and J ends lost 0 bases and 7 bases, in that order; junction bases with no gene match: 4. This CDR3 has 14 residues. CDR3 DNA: TGCGCCAGCAGCTTGGGACAGGGATCGAACATTCAGTACTTC. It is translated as CASSLGQGSNIQYF.

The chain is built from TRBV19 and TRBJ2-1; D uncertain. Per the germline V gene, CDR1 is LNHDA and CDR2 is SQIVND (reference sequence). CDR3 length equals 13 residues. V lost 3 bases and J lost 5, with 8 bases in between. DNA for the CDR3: TGTGCCAGTAGTATGAGCCATAACAATGAGCAGTTCTTC. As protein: CASSMSHNNEQFF.

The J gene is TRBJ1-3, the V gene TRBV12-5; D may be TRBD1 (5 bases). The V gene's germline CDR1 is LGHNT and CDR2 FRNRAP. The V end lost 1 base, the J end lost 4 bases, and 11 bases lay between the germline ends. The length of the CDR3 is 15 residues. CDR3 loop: CASGLEGVRGNTIYF. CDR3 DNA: TGTGCTAGTGGTTTGGAAGGGGTACGGGGAAACACCATATATTTT.

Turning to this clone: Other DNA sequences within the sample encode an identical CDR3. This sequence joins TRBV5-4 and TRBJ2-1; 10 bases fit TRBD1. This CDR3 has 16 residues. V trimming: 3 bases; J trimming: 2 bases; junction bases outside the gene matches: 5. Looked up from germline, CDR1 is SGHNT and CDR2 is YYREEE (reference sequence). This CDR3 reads CASSSGQGRTYNEQFF. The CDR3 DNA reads TGTGCCAGCAGCTCGGGACAGGGGCGTACCTACAATGAGCAGTTCTTC.

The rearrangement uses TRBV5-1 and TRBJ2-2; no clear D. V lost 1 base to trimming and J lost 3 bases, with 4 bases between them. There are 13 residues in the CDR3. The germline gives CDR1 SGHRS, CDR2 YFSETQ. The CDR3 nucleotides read TGCGCCAGCAGCTTGCGGGACACCGGGGAGCTGTTTTTT. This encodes CASSLRDTGELFF.

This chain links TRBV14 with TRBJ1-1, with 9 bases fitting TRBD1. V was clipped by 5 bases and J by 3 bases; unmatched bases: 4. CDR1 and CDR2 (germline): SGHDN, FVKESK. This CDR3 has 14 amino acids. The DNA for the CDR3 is TGTGCCAGCAGCGAACAGGGGGCGCACACTGAAGCTTTCTTT. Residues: CASSEQGAHTEAFF.

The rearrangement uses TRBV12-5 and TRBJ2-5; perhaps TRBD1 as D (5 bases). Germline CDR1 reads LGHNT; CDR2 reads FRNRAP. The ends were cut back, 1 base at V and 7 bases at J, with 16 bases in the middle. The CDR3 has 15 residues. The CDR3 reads CASGLGGDSSGTQYF. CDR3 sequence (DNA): TGTGCTAGTGGTTTGGGGGGCGACAGCTCCGGGACCCAGTACTTC.

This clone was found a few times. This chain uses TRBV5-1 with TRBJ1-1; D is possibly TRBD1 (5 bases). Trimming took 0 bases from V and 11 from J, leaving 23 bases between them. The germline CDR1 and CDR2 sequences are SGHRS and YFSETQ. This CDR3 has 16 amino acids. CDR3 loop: CASSLEGRTSHFGAFF. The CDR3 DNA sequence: TGCGCCAGCAGCTTGGAGGGGCGGACGAGTCACTTTGGGGCTTTCTTT. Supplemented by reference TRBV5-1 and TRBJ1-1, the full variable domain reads KAGVTQTPRYLIKTRGQQVTLSCSPISGHRSVSWYQQTPGQGLQFLFEYFSETQRNKGNFPGRFSGRQFSNSRSEMNVSTLELGDSALYLCASSLEGRTSHFGAFFGQGTRLTVV.

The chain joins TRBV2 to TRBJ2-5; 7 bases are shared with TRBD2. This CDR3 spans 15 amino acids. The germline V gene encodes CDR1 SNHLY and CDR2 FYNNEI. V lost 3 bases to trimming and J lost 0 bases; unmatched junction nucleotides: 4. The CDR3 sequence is CASSESGAHQETQYF. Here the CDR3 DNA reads TGTGCCAGCAGTGAGAGCGGGGCGCACCAAGAGACCCAGTACTTC.

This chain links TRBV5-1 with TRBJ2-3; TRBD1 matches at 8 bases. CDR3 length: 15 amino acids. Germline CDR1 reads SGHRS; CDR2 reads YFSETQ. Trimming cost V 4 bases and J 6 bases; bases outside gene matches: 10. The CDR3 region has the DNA TGCGCCAGCAGCAGGCAGGACAGGGCGGGTGATACGCAGTATTTT. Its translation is CASSRQDRAGDTQYF.

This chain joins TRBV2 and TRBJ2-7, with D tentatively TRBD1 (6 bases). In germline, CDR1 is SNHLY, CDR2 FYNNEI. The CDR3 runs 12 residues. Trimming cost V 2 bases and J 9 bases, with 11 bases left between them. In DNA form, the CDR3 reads TGTGCCAGCAGTGAACCCGCCAGGGGGCAGTACTTC. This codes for CASSEPARGQYF.

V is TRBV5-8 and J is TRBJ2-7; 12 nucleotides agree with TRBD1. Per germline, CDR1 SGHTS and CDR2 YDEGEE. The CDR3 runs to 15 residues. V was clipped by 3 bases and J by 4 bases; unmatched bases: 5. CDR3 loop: CASSSGQGAQYEQYF. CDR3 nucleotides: TGTGCCAGCAGCTCGGGACAGGGGGCGCAATACGAGCAGTACTTC.

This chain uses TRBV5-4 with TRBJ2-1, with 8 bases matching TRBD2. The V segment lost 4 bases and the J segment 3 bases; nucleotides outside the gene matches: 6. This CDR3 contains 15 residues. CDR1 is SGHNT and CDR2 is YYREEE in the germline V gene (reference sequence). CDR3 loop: CASSPGRGGYNEQFF. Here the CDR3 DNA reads TGTGCCAGCAGCCCGGGACGGGGGGGCTACAATGAGCAGTTCTTC. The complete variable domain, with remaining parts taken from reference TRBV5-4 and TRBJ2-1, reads ETGVTQSPTHLIKTRGQQVTLRCSSQSGHNTVSWYQQALGQGPQFIFQYYREEENGRGNFPPRFSGLQFPNYSSELNVNALELDDSALYLCASSPGRGGYNEQFFGPGTRLTVL.

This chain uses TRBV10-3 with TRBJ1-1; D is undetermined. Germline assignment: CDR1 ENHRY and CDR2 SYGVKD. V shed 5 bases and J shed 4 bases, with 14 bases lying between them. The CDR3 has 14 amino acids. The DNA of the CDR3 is TGTGCCATCAGTCAGGAAGGGCGGGCCACTGAAGCTTTCTTT. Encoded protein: CAISQEGRATEAFF.

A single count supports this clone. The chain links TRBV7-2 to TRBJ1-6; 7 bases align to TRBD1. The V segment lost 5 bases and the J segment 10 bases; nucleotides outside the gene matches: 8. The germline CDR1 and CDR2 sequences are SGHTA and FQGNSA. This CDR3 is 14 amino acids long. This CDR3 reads CASSHKGDRSPLHF. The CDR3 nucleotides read TGTGCCAGCAGCCATAAGGGGGACAGATCACCCCTCCACTTT.

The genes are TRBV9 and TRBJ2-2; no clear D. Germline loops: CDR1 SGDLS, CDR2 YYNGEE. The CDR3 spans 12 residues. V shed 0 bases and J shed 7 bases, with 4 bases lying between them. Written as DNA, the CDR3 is TGTGCCAGCAGCGTAGTTATCGGGGAGCTGTTTTTT. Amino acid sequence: CASSVVIGELFF.

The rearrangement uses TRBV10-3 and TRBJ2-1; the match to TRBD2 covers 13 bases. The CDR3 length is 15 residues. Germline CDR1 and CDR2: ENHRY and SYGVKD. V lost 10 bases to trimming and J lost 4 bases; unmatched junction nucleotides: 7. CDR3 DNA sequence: TGTGCCACGACTAGCGGGGGGACTTATTACAATGAGCAGTTCTTC. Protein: CATTSGGTYYNEQFF.